The TCR beta chain under discussion was sequenced for a study of cytomegalovirus exposure and HLA in healthy donors. From germline, CDR1 is MDHEN and CDR2 SYDVKM. With 6 bases removed from V and 1 base from J, the gap between germline ends came to 3 bases. This CDR3 is 12 amino acids long. Profiled with immunoSEQ multiplex PCR; TCRdb holds only in-frame clones, not every one. Of around 190,000 clones in the sample, around 80% were seen once. The donors were part of the validation cohort of some 120 subjects. That cohort was separate from the first cohort, which comprised 550 to 750 subjects. Study conclusions and caveats: First-cohort TCR clusters were later found to tend to co-occur in the approximately 120 validation repertoires. Cytomegalovirus-associated TCR beta chains were listed, numbering some 180.

Worth noting for this clone: Its antigen is currently unknown.

The sequence was collected from a woman aged 25 to 39 in good health and CMV-seronegative. Source material: PBMCs. The V and J genes are TRBV28 and TRBJ2-2, with D unresolved. This CDR3 reads CASSLNTGELFF. The CDR3, as DNA: TGTGCCAGCAGCTTGAACACCGGGGAGCTGTTTTTT.